The rows below give T cell receptor beta chains drawn from one sample of a study of blood T cells in healthy people across ages. TCRdb independently ran MiXCR on the 5' RACE reads; one entry per CDR3 protein. This sample yields just over 1 million distinct CDR3 sequences, of which more than 40% are seen a single time; 18% belongs to the top ten. What was sequenced was blood. Receptors originate from a woman aged 55 to 70 in good health. CDR3s leave out the opening cysteine and the closing phenylalanine or tryptophan. The order of the fields is V gene, CDR3 protein.

v_gene: TRBV29-1
CDR3aa: SAEQGAYRETQY

v_gene: TRBV6-5
CDR3aa: ASSYSGDRKETQY

v_gene: TRBV6-5
CDR3aa: ASSPLSGYT

v_gene: TRBV7-9
CDR3aa: ASSSGLDIYNGQF

v_gene: TRBV5-1
CDR3aa: ASSLAPSGAYEQY

v_gene: TRBV29-1
CDR3aa: SVDPLLTSTGELF

v_gene: TRBV2
CDR3aa: ASSVGFKGTQY

v_gene: TRBV6-1
CDR3aa: ASSVFGTPSTDTQY

v_gene: TRBV24-1
CDR3aa: ARLGGTRGNEQF

v_gene: TRBV7-9
CDR3aa: ASKSFGSGLEGGNPIQY

v_gene: TRBV27
CDR3aa: ASSLRPTTYEQY

v_gene: TRBV20-1
CDR3aa: SARGGTRAARYEQY

v_gene: TRBV18
CDR3aa: ASSPGLAGSDTQY

v_gene: TRBV9
CDR3aa: ASSVELAGGPGNEQF

v_gene: TRBV6-2/TRBV6-3
CDR3aa: ASSWGPETQY

v_gene: TRBV29-1
CDR3aa: SVRASWGASNTEAF

v_gene: TRBV20-1
CDR3aa: SAIDPGTSGRTNTGELF

v_gene: TRBV28
CDR3aa: ASSPLMQDLYGYT

v_gene: TRBV3-1
CDR3aa: ASSQPGRGLQETQY

v_gene: TRBV29-1
CDR3aa: SVTLGRGSYNEQF

v_gene: TRBV13
CDR3aa: ASSPNKYTEAF

v_gene: TRBV29-1
CDR3aa: SVNGGLAGPPNEQF

v_gene: TRBV20-1
CDR3aa: SARGRGLQVYEQY

v_gene: TRBV15
CDR3aa: ATSRALAGGGNEQF

v_gene: TRBV20-1
CDR3aa: SARGREYGYT

v_gene: TRBV27
CDR3aa: ASTPGADFYEQY

v_gene: TRBV25-1
CDR3aa: ASSETGRGIGYDTQY

v_gene: TRBV20-1
CDR3aa: SRGTSGKRGETQY

v_gene: TRBV6-5
CDR3aa: ASNLEGPPRIGELF

v_gene: TRBV20-1
CDR3aa: SARTQDLTPETQY

v_gene: TRBV5-1
CDR3aa: ASSLAGQGSSLETQY

v_gene: TRBV5-4
CDR3aa: ASSLRGLRDGYT

v_gene: TRBV4-1
CDR3aa: ASSQEQTSGYNEQF

v_gene: TRBV15
CDR3aa: ATSSFSRFYNEQF

v_gene: TRBV5-1
CDR3aa: ASSNRGDEQY

v_gene: TRBV29-1
CDR3aa: SVELQGRRETQY

v_gene: TRBV6-2/TRBV6-3
CDR3aa: ASRRTSETQY

v_gene: TRBV13
CDR3aa: ASSLQAAGLTHNEQF

v_gene: TRBV10-3
CDR3aa: AISETWAQGGQPQH

v_gene: TRBV29-1
CDR3aa: SVEAGMGGNGYT

v_gene: TRBV7-9
CDR3aa: ASSIMNSPLH

v_gene: TRBV29-1
CDR3aa: SATSTLSYEQY

v_gene: TRBV5-1
CDR3aa: ASREGPGGNSPLH

v_gene: TRBV20-1
CDR3aa: SAGRLSEQF

v_gene: TRBV27
CDR3aa: ANTGPKRTESGMYGYT

v_gene: TRBV12-3/TRBV12-4
CDR3aa: ASSLGGLADLYEQY

v_gene: TRBV20-1
CDR3aa: SASMGSYEQY

v_gene: TRBV11-2
CDR3aa: ASSFVPPRQTNNEQF

v_gene: TRBV24-1
CDR3aa: ATSDTGGNSPLH

v_gene: TRBV2
CDR3aa: ASSGGYRQGSEQY

v_gene: TRBV20-1
CDR3aa: SAQLVLGQNEQF

v_gene: TRBV3-1
CDR3aa: VSSQGTGGVYEQY

v_gene: TRBV28
CDR3aa: ASSPDRSTNQPQH

v_gene: TRBV5-1
CDR3aa: ASSVGLAGENEQF

v_gene: TRBV7-2
CDR3aa: ASSLDTSSYEQY

v_gene: TRBV7-8
CDR3aa: ASSPTPGQANTGELF

v_gene: TRBV7-8
CDR3aa: ASSLAWGGGQTYEQY

v_gene: TRBV9
CDR3aa: ASSRSSRSSYNEQF

v_gene: TRBV18
CDR3aa: ASSPPSRESYGQY

v_gene: TRBV20-1
CDR3aa: RGGSGGSTDTQY